This T cell receptor beta chain was profiled in a study of T cell repertoires in cytomegalovirus infection (dated by TCRdb to about 2019). At the level of the whole study: Alongside well-studied HLA-B-restricted epitopes, the peptide stimulations were aimed at recently identified HLA-C-restricted CMV epitopes, whose presentation resists viral immunomodulation. The HLA type of each donor mattered for the analysis, because public TCR beta signatures pointed to carriage of CMV infection along with the matching HLA type.

According to the study, the label for this sample's treatment or condition signals: in vitro stimulation with specific CMV peptide epitopes to enrich CMV-specific T cells. Reads for this sample came from an Illumina HiSeq 1500. The public reads were reprocessed in TCRdb via fastp at Q25 and MiXCR, keeping in-frame beta chains. Rows matching on CDR3 protein sequence are summarized as one entry with the most common DNA and genes. For this sample there are under 200,000 distinct CDR3 sequences; 20% to 25% appear just once. The ten top clones hold roughly 25% of the sample. A remark on this clonotype: Its antigen is not yet known. Base qualities are not recorded, but no much larger clone differs from it by a single base.

Study-wide conclusions, independent of this receptor: The ex vivo response was dominated by HLA-C-restricted CMV-specific TCR beta clonotypes, and the single most frequent clonotype in two of eight donors was supplied by these HLA-C-restricted clonotypes. In both this cohort and an independent roughly 350-donor cohort, the cumulative frequency of public TCR beta family members distinguished carriers of CMV infection plus the relevant HLA type.

Reading the germline V gene (reference sequence) gives CDR1 DFQATT and CDR2 SNEGSKA. At the junction V is shortened by 1 base and J by 8 bases, with 11 bases in between. The CDR3 sequence holds 13 residues, the cysteine and phenylalanine included. Only CDR3 DNA remains: 39 bases, in frame from the first base. The sequence was obtained from a human donor in good health (CMV status not recorded). Some clones in this sample may be carry-over from other donors' samples. The chain links TRBV20-1 with TRBJ1-4, with no D gene named confidently. This material consisted of CD8+ T cells from cultured PBMCs, taken from culture after CMV antigen stimulation. The DNA sequence is TGCAGTGCTAGAGTACAGCCGAGGGAAAAACTGTTTTTT. Its protein is CSARVQPREKLFF.